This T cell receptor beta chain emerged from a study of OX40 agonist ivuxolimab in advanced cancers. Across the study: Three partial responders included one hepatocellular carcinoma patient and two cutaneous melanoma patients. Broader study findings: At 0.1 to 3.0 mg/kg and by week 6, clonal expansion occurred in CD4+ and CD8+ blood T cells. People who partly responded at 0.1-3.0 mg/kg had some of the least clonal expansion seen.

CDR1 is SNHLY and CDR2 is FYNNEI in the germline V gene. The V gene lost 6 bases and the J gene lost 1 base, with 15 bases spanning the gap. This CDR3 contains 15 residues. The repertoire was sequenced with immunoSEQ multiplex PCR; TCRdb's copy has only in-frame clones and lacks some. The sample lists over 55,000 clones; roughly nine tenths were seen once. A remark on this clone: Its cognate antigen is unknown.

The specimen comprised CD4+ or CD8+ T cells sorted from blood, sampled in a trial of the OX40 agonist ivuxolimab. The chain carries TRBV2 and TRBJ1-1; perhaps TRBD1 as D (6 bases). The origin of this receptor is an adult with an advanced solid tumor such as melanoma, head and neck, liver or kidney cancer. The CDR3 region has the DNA TGTGCCAGCAGAAACATACAGGGAAAGAACACTGAAGCTTTCTTT. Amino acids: CASRNIQGKNTEAFF.